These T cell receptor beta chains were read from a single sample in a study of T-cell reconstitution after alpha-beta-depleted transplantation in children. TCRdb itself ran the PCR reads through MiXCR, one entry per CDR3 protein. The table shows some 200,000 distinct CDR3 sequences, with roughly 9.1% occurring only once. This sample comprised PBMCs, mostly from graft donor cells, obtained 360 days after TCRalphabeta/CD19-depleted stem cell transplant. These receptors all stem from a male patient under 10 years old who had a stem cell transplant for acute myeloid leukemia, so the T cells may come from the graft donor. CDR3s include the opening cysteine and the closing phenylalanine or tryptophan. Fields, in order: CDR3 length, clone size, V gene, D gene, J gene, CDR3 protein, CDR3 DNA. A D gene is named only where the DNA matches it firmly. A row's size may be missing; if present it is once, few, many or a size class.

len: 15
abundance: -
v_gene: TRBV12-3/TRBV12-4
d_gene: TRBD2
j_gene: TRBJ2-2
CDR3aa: CASSPSSGRAGELFF
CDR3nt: TGTGCCAGCAGCCCTTCGAGCGGGAGGGCCGGGGAGCTGTTTTTT

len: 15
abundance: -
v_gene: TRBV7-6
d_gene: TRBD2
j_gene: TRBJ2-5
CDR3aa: CASSALIAGVETQYF
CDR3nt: TGTGCCAGCAGCGCCTTAATAGCGGGAGTGGAGACCCAGTACTTC

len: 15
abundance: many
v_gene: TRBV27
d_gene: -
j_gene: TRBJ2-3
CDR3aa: CASSFDRRTADTQYF
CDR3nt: TGTGCCAGCAGTTTCGACAGGAGGACCGCGGATACGCAGTATTTT

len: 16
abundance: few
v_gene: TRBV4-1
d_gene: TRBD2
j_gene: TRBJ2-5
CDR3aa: CASSQIALAVQETQYF
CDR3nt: TGCGCCAGCAGCCAAATTGCCCTAGCGGTCCAAGAGACCCAGTACTTC

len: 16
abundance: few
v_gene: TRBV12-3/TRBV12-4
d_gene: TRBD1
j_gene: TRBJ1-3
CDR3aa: CASSFATGRSGNTIYF
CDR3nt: TGTGCCAGCAGTTTCGCGACAGGGAGAAGCGGAAACACCATATATTTT

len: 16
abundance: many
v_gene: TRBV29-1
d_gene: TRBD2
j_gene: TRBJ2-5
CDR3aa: CSVGMSSTGAGEAQYF
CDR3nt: TGCAGCGTCGGAATGTCCTCGACAGGAGCGGGAGAGGCCCAGTACTTC

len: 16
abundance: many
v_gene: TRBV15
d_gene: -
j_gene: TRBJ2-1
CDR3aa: CATSRDLPSARREQFF
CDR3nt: TGTGCCACCAGCAGAGATCTGCCTAGCGCTAGGAGGGAGCAGTTCTTC

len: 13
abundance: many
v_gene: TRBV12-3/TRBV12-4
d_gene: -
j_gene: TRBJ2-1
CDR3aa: CASSLSLASEQFF
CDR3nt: TGTGCCAGCAGTTTATCGCTAGCAAGTGAGCAGTTCTTC

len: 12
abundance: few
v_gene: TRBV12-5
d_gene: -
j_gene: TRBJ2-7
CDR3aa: CASGLTGIEQYF
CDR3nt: TGTGCTAGTGGTTTGACAGGGATCGAGCAGTACTTC

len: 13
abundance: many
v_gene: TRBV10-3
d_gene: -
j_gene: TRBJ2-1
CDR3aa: CAISAVPDNEQFF
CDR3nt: TGTGCCATCAGTGCCGTGCCCGACAATGAGCAGTTCTTC

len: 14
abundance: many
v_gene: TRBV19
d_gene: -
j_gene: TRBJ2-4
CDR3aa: CASRVMGGKNIQYF
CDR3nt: TGTGCCAGTAGGGTCATGGGCGGCAAAAACATTCAGTACTTC

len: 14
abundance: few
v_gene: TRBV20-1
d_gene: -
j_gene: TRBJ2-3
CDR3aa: CSARVNFREDTQYF
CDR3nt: TGCAGTGCTAGAGTAAATTTCCGGGAGGATACGCAGTATTTT

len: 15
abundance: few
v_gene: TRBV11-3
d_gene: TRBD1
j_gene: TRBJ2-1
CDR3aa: CASSLQGAVNNEQFF
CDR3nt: TGTGCCAGCAGCTTACAGGGGGCAGTCAACAATGAGCAGTTCTTC

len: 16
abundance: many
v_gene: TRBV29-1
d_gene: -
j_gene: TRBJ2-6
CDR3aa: CSVFGQINSGANVLTF
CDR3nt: TGCAGCGTATTTGGACAGATTAACTCTGGGGCCAACGTCCTGACTTTC

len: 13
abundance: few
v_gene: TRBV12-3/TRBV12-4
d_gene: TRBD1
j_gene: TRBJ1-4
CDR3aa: CASSFRGQEKLFF
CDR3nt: TGTGCCAGCAGTTTCAGGGGGCAGGAAAAACTGTTTTTT

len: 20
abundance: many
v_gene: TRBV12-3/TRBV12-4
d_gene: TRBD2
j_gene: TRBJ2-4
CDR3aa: CASSFKGLAGVRGTKNIQYF
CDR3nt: TGTGCCAGCAGTTTTAAGGGACTAGCGGGAGTCCGAGGGACCAAAAACATTCAGTACTTC

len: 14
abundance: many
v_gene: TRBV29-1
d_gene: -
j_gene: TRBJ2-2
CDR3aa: CSVGPGAGVRELFF
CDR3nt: TGCAGCGTTGGCCCCGGGGCCGGAGTCAGGGAGCTGTTTTTT

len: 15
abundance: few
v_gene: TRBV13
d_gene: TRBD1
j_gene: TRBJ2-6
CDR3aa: CASSLRGLGANVLTF
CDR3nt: TGTGCCAGCAGCTTGAGGGGGCTTGGGGCCAACGTCCTGACTTTC

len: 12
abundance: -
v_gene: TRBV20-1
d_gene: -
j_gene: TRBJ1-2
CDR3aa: CSARTGAYGYTF
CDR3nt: TGCAGTGCTAGGACAGGAGCCTATGGCTACACCTTC

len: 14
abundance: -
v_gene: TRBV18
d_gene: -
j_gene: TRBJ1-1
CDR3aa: CASSPYSLNTEAFF
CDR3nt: TGTGCCAGCTCACCCTACAGCTTGAACACTGAAGCTTTCTTT

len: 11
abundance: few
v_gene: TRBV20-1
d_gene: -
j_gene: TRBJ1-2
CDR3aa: CSALQGGGYTF
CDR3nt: TGCAGTGCTCTACAGGGAGGCGGCTACACCTTC

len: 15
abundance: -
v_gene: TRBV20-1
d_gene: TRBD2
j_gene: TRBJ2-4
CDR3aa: CSASAIAGPGDIQYF
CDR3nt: TGCAGTGCTAGTGCTATAGCGGGACCCGGGGACATTCAGTACTTC

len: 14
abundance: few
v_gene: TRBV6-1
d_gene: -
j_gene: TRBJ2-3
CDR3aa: CASSEVQLVNTQYF
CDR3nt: TGTGCCAGCAGTGAAGTTCAGCTGGTCAATACGCAGTATTTT

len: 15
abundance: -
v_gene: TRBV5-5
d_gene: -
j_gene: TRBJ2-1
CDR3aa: CASSQGGGLLHEQFF
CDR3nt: TGTGCCAGCAGCCAGGGGGGGGGCCTCCTCCATGAGCAGTTCTTC

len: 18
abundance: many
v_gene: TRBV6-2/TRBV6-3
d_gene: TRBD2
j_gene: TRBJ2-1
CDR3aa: CASSYSTVAGETYNEQFF
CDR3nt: TGTGCCAGCAGTTACTCGACGGTGGCGGGAGAGACCTACAATGAGCAGTTCTTC

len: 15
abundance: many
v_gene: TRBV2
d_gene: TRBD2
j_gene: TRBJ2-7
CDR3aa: CASSGQTSGYYEQYF
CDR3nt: TGTGCCAGCAGTGGTCAGACTAGCGGTTACTACGAGCAGTACTTC

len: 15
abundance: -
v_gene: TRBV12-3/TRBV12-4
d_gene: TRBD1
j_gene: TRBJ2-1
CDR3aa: CASSPRQGLQDEQFF
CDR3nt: TGTGCCAGCAGTCCCCGACAGGGCCTACAAGATGAGCAGTTCTTC

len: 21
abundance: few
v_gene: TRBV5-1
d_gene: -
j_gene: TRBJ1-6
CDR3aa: CASSLAPLGNSEYSYNSPLHF
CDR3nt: TGCGCCAGCAGCTTGGCCCCGTTGGGGAATTCGGAGTATTCCTATAATTCACCCCTCCACTTT

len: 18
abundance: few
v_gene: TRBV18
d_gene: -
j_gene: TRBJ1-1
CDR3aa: CASSPPGEAQGMNTEAFF
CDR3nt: TGTGCCAGCTCACCACCAGGGGAGGCCCAGGGTATGAACACTGAAGCTTTCTTT

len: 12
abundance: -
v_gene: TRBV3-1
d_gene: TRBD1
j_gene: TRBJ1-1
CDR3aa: CASTGGETEAFF
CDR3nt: TGTGCCAGCACAGGGGGTGAAACTGAAGCTTTCTTT

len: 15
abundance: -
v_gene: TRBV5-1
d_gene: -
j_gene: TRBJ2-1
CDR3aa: CASSSHGGIGDEQFF
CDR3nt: TGCGCCAGCAGCTCCCATGGGGGGATTGGGGATGAGCAGTTCTTC

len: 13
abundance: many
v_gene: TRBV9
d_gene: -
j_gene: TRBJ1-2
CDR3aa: CASSRGENYGYTF
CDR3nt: TGTGCCAGCAGTAGAGGCGAGAACTATGGCTACACCTTC

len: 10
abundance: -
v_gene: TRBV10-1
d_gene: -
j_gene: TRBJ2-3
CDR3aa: CASKTDTQYF
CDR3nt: TGCGCCAGCAAAACGGATACGCAGTATTTT

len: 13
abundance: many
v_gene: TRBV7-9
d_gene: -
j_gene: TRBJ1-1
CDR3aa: CASTSGTTTEAFF
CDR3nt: TGTGCCAGCACATCCGGGACTACCACTGAAGCTTTCTTT

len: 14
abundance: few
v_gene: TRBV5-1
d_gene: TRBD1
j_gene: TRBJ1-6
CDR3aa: CASSMGQPNSPLHF
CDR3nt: TGCGCCAGCAGCATGGGACAGCCCAATTCACCCCTCCACTTT

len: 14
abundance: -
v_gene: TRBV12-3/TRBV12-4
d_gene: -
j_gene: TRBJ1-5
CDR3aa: CASSLSRQRRAQHF
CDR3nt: TGTGCCAGCAGTTTAAGCAGGCAACGTCGGGCCCAGCATTTT

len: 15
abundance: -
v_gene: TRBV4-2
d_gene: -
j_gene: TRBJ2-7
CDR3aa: CASSPGTPSSYEQYF
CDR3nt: TGTGCCAGCAGCCCAGGGACACCGAGCTCCTACGAGCAGTACTTC

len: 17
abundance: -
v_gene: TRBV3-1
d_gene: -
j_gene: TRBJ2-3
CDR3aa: CTISVEGKPWGTDTQYF
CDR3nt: TGTACCATCTCGGTAGAGGGAAAGCCTTGGGGCACAGATACGCAGTATTTT

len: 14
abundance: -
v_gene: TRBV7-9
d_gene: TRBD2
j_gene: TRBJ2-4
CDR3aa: CASTAGVVGNIQYF
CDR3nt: TGTGCCAGCACTGCGGGAGTCGTCGGAAACATTCAGTACTTC

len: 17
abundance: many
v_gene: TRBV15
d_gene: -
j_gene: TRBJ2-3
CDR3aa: CATSREPEPPRTDTQYF
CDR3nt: TGTGCCACCAGCAGAGAACCGGAGCCCCCCCGCACAGATACGCAGTATTTT

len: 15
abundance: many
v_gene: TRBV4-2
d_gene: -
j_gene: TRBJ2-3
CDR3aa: CASSQEGGYATFQYF
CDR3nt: TGTGCCAGCAGCCAAGAAGGTGGATACGCGACTTTCCAGTATTTT